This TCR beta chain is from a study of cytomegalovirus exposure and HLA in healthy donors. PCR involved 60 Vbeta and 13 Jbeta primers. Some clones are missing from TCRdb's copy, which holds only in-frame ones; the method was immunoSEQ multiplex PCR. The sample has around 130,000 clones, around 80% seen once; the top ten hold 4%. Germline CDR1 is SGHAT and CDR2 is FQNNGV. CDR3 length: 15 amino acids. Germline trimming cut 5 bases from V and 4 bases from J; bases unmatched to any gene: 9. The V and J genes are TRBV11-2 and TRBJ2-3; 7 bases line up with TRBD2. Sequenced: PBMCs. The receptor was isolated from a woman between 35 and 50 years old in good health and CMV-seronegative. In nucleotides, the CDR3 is TGTGCCAGCAGCCGTATAGCGGGTTATGCAGATACGCAGTATTTT. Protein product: CASSRIAGYADTQYF.